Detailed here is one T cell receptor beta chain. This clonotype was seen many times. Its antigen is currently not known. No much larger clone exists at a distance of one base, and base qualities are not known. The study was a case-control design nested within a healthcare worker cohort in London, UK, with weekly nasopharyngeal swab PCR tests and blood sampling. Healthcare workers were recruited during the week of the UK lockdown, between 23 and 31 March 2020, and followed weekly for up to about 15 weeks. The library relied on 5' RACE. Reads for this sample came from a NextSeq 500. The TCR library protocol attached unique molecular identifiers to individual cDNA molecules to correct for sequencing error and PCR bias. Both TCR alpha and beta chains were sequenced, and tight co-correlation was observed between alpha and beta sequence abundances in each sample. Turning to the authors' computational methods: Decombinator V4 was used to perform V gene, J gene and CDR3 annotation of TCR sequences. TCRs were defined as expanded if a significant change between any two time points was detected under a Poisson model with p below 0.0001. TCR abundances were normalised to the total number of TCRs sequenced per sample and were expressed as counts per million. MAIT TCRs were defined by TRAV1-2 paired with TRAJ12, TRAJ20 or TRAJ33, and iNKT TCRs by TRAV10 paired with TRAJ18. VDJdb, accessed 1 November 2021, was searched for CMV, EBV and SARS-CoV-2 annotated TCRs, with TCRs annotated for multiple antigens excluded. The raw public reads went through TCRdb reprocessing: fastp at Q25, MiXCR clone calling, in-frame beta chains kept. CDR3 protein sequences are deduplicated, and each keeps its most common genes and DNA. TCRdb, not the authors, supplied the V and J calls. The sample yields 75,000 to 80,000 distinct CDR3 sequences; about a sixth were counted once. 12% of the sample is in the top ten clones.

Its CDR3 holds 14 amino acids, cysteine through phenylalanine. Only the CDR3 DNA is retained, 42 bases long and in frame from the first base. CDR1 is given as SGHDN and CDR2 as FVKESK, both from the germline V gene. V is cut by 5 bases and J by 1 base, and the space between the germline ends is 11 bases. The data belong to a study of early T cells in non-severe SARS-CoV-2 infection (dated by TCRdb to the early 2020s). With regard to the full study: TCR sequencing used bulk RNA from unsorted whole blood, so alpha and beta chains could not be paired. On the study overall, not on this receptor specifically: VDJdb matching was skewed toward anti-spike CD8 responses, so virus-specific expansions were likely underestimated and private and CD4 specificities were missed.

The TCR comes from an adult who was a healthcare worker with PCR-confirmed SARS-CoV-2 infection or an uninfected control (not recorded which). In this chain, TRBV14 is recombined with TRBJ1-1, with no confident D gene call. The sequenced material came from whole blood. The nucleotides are TGTGCCAGCAGCAACCCGGGCTCGAACACTGAAGCTTTCTTT. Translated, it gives CASSNPGSNTEAFF.